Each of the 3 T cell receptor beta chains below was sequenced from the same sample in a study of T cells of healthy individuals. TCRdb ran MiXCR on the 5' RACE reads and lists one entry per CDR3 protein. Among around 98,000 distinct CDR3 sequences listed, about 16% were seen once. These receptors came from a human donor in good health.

DNA of the CDR3: TGCGCCAGCAGCTCCCTTGGTCTCGGTAACGAGTGGACCGGGGAGCTGTTTTTT. Translated: CASSSLGLGNEWTGELFF. This rearrangement joins TRBV5-1 to TRBJ2-2; D not resolved. Trimming took 3 bases from V and 5 from J, leaving 23 bases between them. CDR1 and CDR2 from the germline V gene are SGHRS and YFSETQ. This CDR3 is built from 18 residues.

This CDR3 is CASSRRGGGTGELFF. The CDR3 coding sequence is TGTGCCAGCAGTAGACGCGGGGGAGGTACCGGGGAGCTGTTTTTT. The chain has TRBV6-5 and TRBJ2-2, with 7 bases identical to TRBD2. The length of the CDR3 is 15 residues. CDR1 MNHEY and CDR2 SVGAGI come from the germline V gene. The trim removed 5 bases at V and 5 bases at J, leaving 8 bases unmatched.

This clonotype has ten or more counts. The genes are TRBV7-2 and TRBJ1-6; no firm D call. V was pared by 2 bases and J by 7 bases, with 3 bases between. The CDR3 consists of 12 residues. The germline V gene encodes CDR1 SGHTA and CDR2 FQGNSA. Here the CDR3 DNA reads TGTGCCAGCAGCTTACGAAATTCACCCCTCCACTTT. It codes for CASSLRNSPLHF.